This passage covers 13 T cell receptor beta chains from one sample sequenced in a study of beta chain features in type 1 diabetes. As every portion of the isolated RNA was reverse transcribed, the sequencing read expressed TCRB transcripts. Only in-frame clones appear in the TCRdb table, and some are missing; sequencing was by immunoSEQ multiplex PCR. The sample lists hundreds of thousands of clones; approximately 10% were seen once. Their antigens remain unidentified. Notes on the study in general: Shorter TCRB CDR3s, moderately but significantly so, marked every one of the four CD4+ subsets in Type 1 diabetes patients.

The sequenced material came from central memory CD4+ T cells from blood. The receptors stem from a man under 40 with type 1 diabetes.

In this sample, this clone turned up many times. This sequence joins TRBV28 and TRBJ2-3; D ambiguous. This CDR3 has 15 residues. V was shortened by 6 bases and J by 2 bases, with 15 bases between the two germline ends. Per the germline V gene, CDR1 is MDHEN and CDR2 is SYDVKM. CDR3 region: CASSSVGSPTDTQYF. CDR3 coding DNA: TGTGCCAGCAGCTCCGTGGGCAGTCCCACAGATACGCAGTATTTT.

The rearrangement links TRBV7-2 to TRBJ1-5, with 8 nucleotides matching TRBD1. This CDR3 is built from 15 residues. With V trimmed by 0 bases and J by 6 bases, 4 bases remained unmatched. CDR1 and CDR2 from the germline V gene are SGHTA and FQGNSA. As DNA, the CDR3 is TGTGCCAGCAGCTTAGCGAGGACAGGGAGTCAGCCCCAGCATTTT. This gives the protein CASSLARTGSQPQHF.

This clone was counted many times. The chain links TRBV28 to TRBJ2-2; TRBD2 might be the D (5 bases). CDR1 is MDHEN, CDR2 SYDVKM, per germline. The V end was cut by 8 bases, the J end by 7 bases, with 8 bases between. The CDR3 covers 11 residues. In DNA form, the CDR3 reads TGTGCCAGCGGCGGGCGCGGGGAGCTGTTTTTT. It is translated as CASGGRGELFF.

V gene TRBV30 combines with J gene TRBJ2-1; a possible D gene is TRBD2 (7 bases). The CDR3 covers 16 residues. The V and J ends lost 3 bases and 0 bases respectively, with 15 bases between them. Germline CDR1 is GTSNPN and CDR2 is SVGIG (reference sequence). The chain's CDR3 is CAWRGWEGGSYNEQFF. CDR3 coding DNA: TGTGCCTGGAGAGGTTGGGAGGGGGGCTCCTACAATGAGCAGTTCTTC.

The rearrangement joins TRBV18 to TRBJ1-6; 10 bases are shared with TRBD1. The ends lost 6 bases at V and 9 bases at J; junction bases unmatched: 5. The CDR3 runs 14 residues. Germline lookup yields CDR1 KGHSH and CDR2 LQKENI. The CDR3 reads CASSPGQGISPLHF. For the CDR3, the DNA is TGTGCCAGCTCGCCGGGACAGGGGATTTCACCCCTCCACTTT.

The chain uses TRBV30 and TRBJ2-3, with 8 bases that match TRBD2. The CDR3 is made up of 15 amino acids. V gave up 4 bases and J gave up 4 bases; unmatched junction bases: 10. Germline V gene lookup returns CDR1 GTSNPN and CDR2 SVGIG (reference sequence). The CDR3 DNA is TGTGCCTGGACGAGGCAGACGGGGGGGGCAGATACGCAGTATTTT. Amino acid sequence: CAWTRQTGGADTQYF. Variable domain in full (rest from reference TRBV30 and TRBJ2-3): SQTIHQWPATLVQPVGSPLSLECTVEGTSNPNLYWYRQAAGRGLQLLFYSVGIGQISSEVPQNLSASRPQDRQFILSSKKLLLSDSGFYLCAWTRQTGGADTQYFGPGTRLTVL.

This clone has a handful of counts. The V call is TRBV5-1, the J call TRBJ2-3; TRBD2 matches at 9 bases. Germline CDR1 is SGHRS and CDR2 is YFSETQ. This CDR3 is built from 15 residues. V was pared by 4 bases and J by 6 bases, with 9 bases of the junction left unmatched. CDR3 bases: TGCGCCAGCAGCCCAGAAATGGGACTAGCCGATACGCAGTATTTT. Translated, it gives CASSPEMGLADTQYF. The full variable domain, completed using reference TRBV5-1 and TRBJ2-3, is KAGVTQTPRYLIKTRGQQVTLSCSPISGHRSVSWYQQTPGQGLQFLFEYFSETQRNKGNFPGRFSGRQFSNSRSEMNVSTLELGDSALYLCASSPEMGLADTQYFGPGTRLTVL.

The chain links TRBV5-1 to TRBJ2-3; the match to TRBD2 covers 7 bases. CDR3 length: 15 residues. The V gene end was trimmed by 0 bases and the J gene end by 5 bases; junction bases not matched to a gene: 6. Looked up from germline, CDR1 is SGHRS and CDR2 is YFSETQ. The CDR3 nucleotides are TGCGCCAGCAGCTTGGCCAACGGGGGGATAGATACGCAGTATTTT. The encoded protein is CASSLANGGIDTQYF.

This clone turned up a few times. The chain combines TRBV10-3 with TRBJ1-1, with D unresolved. CDR3 length: 13 residues. The ends were cut back, 3 bases at V and 1 base at J, with 6 bases in the middle. Germline CDR1 and CDR2: ENHRY and SYGVKD. The CDR3 is CAISDLGNTEAFF. The CDR3 region has the DNA TGTGCCATCAGTGATCTTGGGAACACTGAAGCTTTCTTT.

The V call is TRBV28, the J call TRBJ2-1; unclear D gene. CDR3 length: 15 residues. Trimming stripped 6 bases from V and 0 bases from J, with 12 bases between. Germline V gives CDR1 MDHEN, CDR2 SYDVKM. The CDR3 spells CASRSARDSYNEQFF. Here the CDR3 DNA reads TGTGCCAGCAGATCGGCAAGAGACTCCTACAATGAGCAGTTCTTC.

This clone was counted between two and nine times. The J gene is TRBJ1-6, the V gene TRBV5-4; weak D call: TRBD1 (6 bases). CDR1 is SGHNT, CDR2 YYREEE, per germline (reference sequence). CDR3 length equals 15 residues. The V end lost 0 bases, the J end lost 11 bases, and 15 bases lay between the germline ends. In DNA, the CDR3 is TGTGCCAGCAGCTTGGGGGGCACAGGGCCAGCACCCCTCCACTTT. The encoded protein is CASSLGGTGPAPLHF.

This clone appeared a few times. CDR3 nucleotides: TGTGCCAGTAGTAGAGGGGGCGCAGGACCGAATCAGCCCCAGCATTTT. Residues: CASSRGGAGPNQPQHF. This chain connects TRBV19 to TRBJ1-5, with 7 bases identical to TRBD1. V trimming: 4 bases; J trimming: 4 bases; junction bases outside the gene matches: 10. The CDR3 is made up of 16 amino acids. Germline CDR1 is LNHDA and CDR2 is SQIVND (reference sequence).

J is TRBJ2-2 and V is TRBV10-3; tentative D call: TRBD2 (6 bases). The V end lost 2 bases, the J end lost 6 bases, and 16 bases lay between the germline ends. In germline, CDR1 is ENHRY, CDR2 SYGVKD. The CDR3 extends over 16 amino acids. The CDR3, as DNA: TGTGCCATCAGTGAGACGCGGGACGGTAGGGCCGGGGAGCTGTTTTTT. The encoded protein is CAISETRDGRAGELFF.